The next 23 T cell receptor beta chains were all read from a single sample in a study of cytomegalovirus exposure and HLA in healthy donors. 60 Vbeta and 13 Jbeta primers were used in PCR. Clones were read by immunoSEQ multiplex PCR, and TCRdb kept only the in-frame ones, dropping some. The sample holds about 150,000 clones, approximately 79% seen once. The sample taken for sequencing was PBMCs. These receptors were obtained from a woman in her forties in good health and CMV-seropositive.

This CDR3 is CASSEGQVYPGELFF. In nucleotides, the CDR3 is TGTGCCAGCAGTGAGGGACAGGTATACCCCGGGGAGCTGTTTTTT. This chain joins TRBV6-6 and TRBJ2-2; 8 bases map to TRBD1. J lost 6 bases, V lost 5 bases, and 8 bases had no gene match. The CDR3 length is 15 residues. The germline gives CDR1 MNHNY, CDR2 SVGAGI (reference sequence).

In DNA, the CDR3 is TGTGCCAGCGTCGATCGCCCCGGGACAGGGGCTTTCTTT. Translating gives CASVDRPGTGAFF. The chain uses TRBV7-6 and TRBJ1-1, with TRBD1 matching over 9 bases. The V segment lost 8 bases and the J segment 11 bases; nucleotides outside the gene matches: 12. There are 13 residues in the CDR3. The germline gives CDR1 SGHVS, CDR2 FNYEAQ.

This sequence joins TRBV9 and TRBJ2-5; a weak D match, TRBD1 (5 bases). CDR3 length equals 15 residues. V lost 4 bases to trimming and J lost 3 bases, with 16 bases between them. Looked up from germline, CDR1 is SGDLS and CDR2 is YYNGEE. The CDR3 reads CASSQSPGWEETQYF. The CDR3 bases are TGTGCCAGCAGCCAATCCCCAGGGTGGGAAGAGACCCAGTACTTC. Together with reference TRBV9 and TRBJ2-5, the CDR3 gives the full variable domain: DSGVTQTPKHLITATGQRVTLRCSPRSGDLSVYWYQQSLDQGLQFLIQYYNGEERAKGNILERFSAQQFPDLHSELNLSSLELGDSALYFCASSQSPGWEETQYFGPGTRLLVL.

The V call is TRBV6-1, the J call TRBJ1-1; D uncertain. The CDR3 sequence is 13 residues long. V lost 6 bases to trimming and J lost 0 bases, with 8 bases between them. Looked up from germline, CDR1 is MNHNS and CDR2 is SASEGT. In DNA form, the CDR3 reads TGTGCCAGCAGGGAGTCGATGAACACTGAAGCTTTCTTT. The encoded protein is CASRESMNTEAFF.

This rearrangement joins TRBV5-4 to TRBJ1-1, with D unclear. CDR1 is SGHNT, CDR2 YYREEE, per germline (reference sequence). The V end was cut by 3 bases, the J end by 0 bases, with 3 bases between. The CDR3 loop spans 12 amino acids. CDR3 coding DNA: TGTGCCAGCAGCTCCGTGAACACTGAAGCTTTCTTT. Its protein is CASSSVNTEAFF.

As regards this clone: Relative to the germline gene, one junction end is altered; a read error may explain this. Other DNA variants within this sample encode the same CDR3. V gene TRBV6-1 combines with J gene TRBJ1-1, with 7 bases aligning to TRBD1. The germline gives CDR1 MNHNS, CDR2 SASEGT. CDR3 size: 14 residues. In nucleotides, the CDR3 is TGTGCCAGCAGTGGACAGGGACGGAACACTGAAGCCTTCTTT. Translation: CASSGQGRNTEAFF.

This clone has only a few counts. Sequence at one end of the junction differs from germline and may be a read error. The rearrangement uses TRBV11-2 and TRBJ1-1; D gene unclear. CDR3 length equals 12 residues. Per germline, CDR1 SGHAT and CDR2 FQNNGV. CDR3 sequence reads: CASSRGPELALF. The CDR3 DNA is TGTGCCAGCAGCCGCGGACCCGAACTAGCGCTCTTT.

The count of this clone is one. This rearrangement joins TRBV2 to TRBJ2-3; the D gene is possibly TRBD1 (5 bases). Trimming left V 6 bases short and J 3 bases short, with 13 bases between. The germline gives CDR1 SNHLY, CDR2 FYNNEI. The CDR3 has 14 residues. CDR3 DNA: TGTGCCAGCAGGGGGCGGTCTGGGACAGATACGCAGTATTTT. Residues: CASRGRSGTDTQYF.

V usage is TRBV2 and J usage is TRBJ2-7; 10 bases match TRBD1. The V segment lost 6 bases and the J segment 1 base; nucleotides outside the gene matches: 6. Germline values: CDR1 SNHLY, CDR2 FYNNEI. CDR3 length: 15 amino acids. The CDR3 sequence: CASRPGTGASYEQYF. CDR3 in DNA: TGTGCCAGCAGACCAGGGACAGGGGCTTCCTACGAGCAGTACTTC. Together with reference TRBV2 and TRBJ2-7, the CDR3 gives the full variable domain: EPEVTQTPSHQVTQMGQEVILRCVPISNHLYFYWYRQILGQKVEFLVSFYNNEISEKSEIFDDQFSVERPDGSNFTLKIRSTKLEDSAMYFCASRPGTGASYEQYFGPGTRLTVT.

The chain employs TRBV5-1 and TRBJ2-3; D perhaps matches TRBD2 (6 bases). Germline lookup yields CDR1 SGHRS and CDR2 YFSETQ. This CDR3 contains 14 residues. V lost 5 bases and J lost 4, with 14 bases in between. CDR3 nucleotides: TGCGCCAGCAGTTTAGGGGCTAGCGCAGATACGCAGTATTTT. Translated, it gives CASSLGASADTQYF.

The genes are TRBV6-5 and TRBJ1-1; D remains ambiguous. CDR1 is MNHEY, CDR2 SVGAGI, per germline. CDR3 length: 10 residues. V dropped 4 bases and J dropped 7 bases, with 4 bases sitting between them. The CDR3, as DNA: TGTGCCAGCAGTTCCAGTGAAGCTTTCTTT. Its translation is CASSSSEAFF.

V is TRBV5-5 and J is TRBJ1-3, with D perhaps TRBD1 (5 bases). Per germline, CDR1 SGHKS and CDR2 YYEKEE (reference sequence). Trimming took 4 bases from V and 6 from J, leaving 14 bases between them. CDR3 length: 14 amino acids. Written as DNA, the CDR3 is TGTGCCAGCAGCCCGGTGGGGGGTTTAAACACCATATATTTT. It yields the protein CASSPVGGLNTIYF.

CDR3 region: CASSLLLYEGAVRDYGYTF. CDR3 in DNA: TGTGCCAGCAGTTTATTATTGTATGAGGGGGCGGTCAGGGACTATGGCTACACCTTC. The genes are TRBV28 and TRBJ1-2, with 7 bases that match TRBD1. Germline CDR1 reads MDHEN; CDR2 reads SYDVKM. The CDR3 runs to 19 residues. Unmatched junction bases numbered 17, after V lost 1 base and J lost 3 bases.

The chain combines TRBV10-3 with TRBJ2-3; a weak D match, TRBD1 (5 bases). The CDR3 contains 13 residues. Germline values: CDR1 ENHRY, CDR2 SYGVKD. Trimming left V 3 bases short and J 2 bases short, with 6 bases between. The CDR3 sequence is CAISDRDTDTQYF. Written as DNA, the CDR3 is TGTGCCATCAGTGACAGGGACACAGATACGCAGTATTTT.

The chain joins TRBV6-5 to TRBJ2-7, with D possibly being TRBD1 (5 bases). Germline V gene sequence: CDR1 MNHEY, CDR2 SVGAGI. The CDR3 extends over 15 amino acids. Trimming took 0 bases from V and 1 from J, leaving 10 bases between them. As DNA, the CDR3 is TGTGCCAGCAGTTACTCGAGAAGGGGTTCCTACGAGCAGTACTTC. It specifies CASSYSRRGSYEQYF.

V usage is TRBV6-5 and J usage is TRBJ2-1; 11 nucleotides line up with TRBD1. The junction had 9 bases not matched to a gene; V was cut back by 4 bases and J by 10 bases. CDR1 and CDR2 from the germline V gene are MNHEY and SVGAGI. The CDR3 extends over 15 amino acids. For the CDR3, the DNA is TGTGCCAGCAGTTCAGGACAGGGGGCGCTTCAGGAGCAGTTCTTC. Protein sequence: CASSSGQGALQEQFF.

The genes are TRBV4-2 and TRBJ2-2; 9 nucleotides align to TRBD1. The CDR3 has 16 residues. Germline V CDR1 and CDR2: LGHNA, YNFKEQ. V trimming: 1 base; J trimming: 3 bases; junction bases outside the gene matches: 3. CDR3 sequence: CASSQGQGGDTGELFF. In nucleotides, the CDR3 is TGTGCCAGCAGCCAAGGACAGGGGGGCGACACCGGGGAGCTGTTTTTT.

V usage is TRBV7-9 and J usage is TRBJ2-2, with 7 bases fitting TRBD1. V trimming: 5 bases; J trimming: 3 bases; junction bases outside the gene matches: 9. The CDR3 has 16 residues. The V gene's germline CDR1 is SEHNR and CDR2 FQNEAQ (reference sequence). The CDR3 DNA reads as TGTGCCAGCAGCGCCGGGACAGCCTGGGACACCGGGGAGCTGTTTTTT. This encodes CASSAGTAWDTGELFF.

The rearrangement joins TRBV19 to TRBJ1-1; D not resolved. V gave up 5 bases and J gave up 11 bases, with 21 bases separating them. The CDR3 sequence is 14 residues long. Germline values: CDR1 LNHDA, CDR2 SQIVND (reference sequence). CDR3 nucleotide sequence: TGTGCCAGTAGTGAGGGCCGGACCCCCTTGGGGGCTTTCTTT. Residues: CASSEGRTPLGAFF.

In DNA, the CDR3 is TGTGCCAGCAGTTACGCGGGGGGCCTTTACAATGAGCAGTTCTTC. Translated: CASSYAGGLYNEQFF. This rearrangement joins TRBV6-5 to TRBJ2-1; 8 bases agree with TRBD2. Germline CDR1 MNHEY, CDR2 SVGAGI. Trimming removed 2 bases from V and 4 bases from J; junction bases left unmatched: 4. The CDR3 is made up of 15 amino acids.

V and J are TRBV5-1 and TRBJ2-7; 7 bases map to TRBD1. The CDR3 contains 18 residues. J lost 5 bases, V lost 0 bases, and 17 bases had no gene match. Germline V gene sequence: CDR1 SGHRS, CDR2 YFSETQ. The CDR3 DNA is TGCGCCAGCAGCTTGGCGGGACAGATCCAGGGGATTGACCACGAGCAGTACTTC. Residues: CASSLAGQIQGIDHEQYF.

The chain combines TRBV6-8 with TRBJ2-5, with 8 positions matching TRBD1. This CDR3 comprises 14 residues. V dropped 7 bases and J dropped 5; count of bases not matched to a gene: 9. Germline values: CDR1 MNHGY, CDR2 SAAAGT. CDR3 in amino acids: CASKRQTGAETQYF. The CDR3 DNA reads as TGTGCCAGCAAACGACAGACAGGGGCTGAGACCCAGTACTTC.

The V call is TRBV6-5, the J call TRBJ2-7; TRBD1 agrees at 8 bases. Germline trimming cut 11 bases from V and 4 bases from J; bases unmatched to any gene: 10. Germline V CDR1 and CDR2: MNHEY, SVGAGI. This CDR3 is built from 13 residues. The CDR3 nucleotides read TGTGCCGCGGGGCAGGGGGCTTCTTACGAGCAGTACTTC. Amino acids: CAAGQGASYEQYF.